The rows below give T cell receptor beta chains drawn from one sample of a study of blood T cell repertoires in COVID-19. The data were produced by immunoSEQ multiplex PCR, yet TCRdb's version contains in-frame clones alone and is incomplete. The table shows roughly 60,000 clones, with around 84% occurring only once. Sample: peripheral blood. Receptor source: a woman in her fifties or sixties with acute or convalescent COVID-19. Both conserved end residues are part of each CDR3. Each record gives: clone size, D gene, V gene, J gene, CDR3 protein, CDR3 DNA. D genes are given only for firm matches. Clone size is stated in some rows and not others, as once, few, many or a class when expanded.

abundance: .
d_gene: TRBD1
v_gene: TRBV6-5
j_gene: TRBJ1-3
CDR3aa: CASSNRGNPVNTIYF
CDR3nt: TGTGCCAGCAGTAACAGGGGGAATCCGGTGAACACCATATATTTT

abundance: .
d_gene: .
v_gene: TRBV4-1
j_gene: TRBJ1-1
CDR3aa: CASSRLTGNTEAFF
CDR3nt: TGCGCCAGCAGCCGATTGACAGGGAACACTGAAGCTTTCTTT

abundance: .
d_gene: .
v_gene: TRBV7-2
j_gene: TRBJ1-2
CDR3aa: CASSLERGGNYGYTF
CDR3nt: TGTGCCAGCAGCTTAGAGAGGGGGGGAAACTATGGCTACACCTTC

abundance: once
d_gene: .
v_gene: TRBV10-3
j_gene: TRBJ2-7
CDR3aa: CAISDRGYEQYF
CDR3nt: TGTGCCATCAGTGACCGGGGCTACGAGCAGTACTTC

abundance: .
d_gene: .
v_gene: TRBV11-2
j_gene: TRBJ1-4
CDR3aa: CASSFSEKLFF
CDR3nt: TGTGCCAGCAGCTTCTCTGAAAAACTGTTTTTT

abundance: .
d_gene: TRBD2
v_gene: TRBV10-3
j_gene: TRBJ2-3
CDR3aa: CAISVLAGGRSTDTQYF
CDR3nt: TGTGCCATCAGTGTCCTAGCGGGGGGCCGAAGCACAGATACGCAGTATTTT

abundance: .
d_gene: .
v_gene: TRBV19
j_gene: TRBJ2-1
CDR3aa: CATRKAGNEQFF
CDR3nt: TGTGCCACCCGGAAGGCCGGGAATGAGCAGTTCTTC

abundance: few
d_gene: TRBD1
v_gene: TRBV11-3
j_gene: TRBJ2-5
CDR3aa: CASSLGQREETQYF
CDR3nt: TGTGCCAGCAGCCTGGGACAGAGAGAAGAGACCCAGTACTTC

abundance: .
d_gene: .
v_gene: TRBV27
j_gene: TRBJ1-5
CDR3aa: CASSLYRVGQPQHF
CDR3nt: TGTGCCAGCAGTTTATACAGAGTGGGCCAGCCCCAGCATTTT

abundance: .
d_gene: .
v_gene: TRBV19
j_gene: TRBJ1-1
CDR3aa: CASSMVGGGTEAFF
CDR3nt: TGTGCCAGTAGTATGGTCGGGGGAGGGACTGAAGCTTTCTTT

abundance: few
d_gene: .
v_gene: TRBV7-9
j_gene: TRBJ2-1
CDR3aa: CASSLVGGANEQFF
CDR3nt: TGTGCCAGCAGCTTAGTGGGGGGGGCGAATGAGCAGTTCTTC

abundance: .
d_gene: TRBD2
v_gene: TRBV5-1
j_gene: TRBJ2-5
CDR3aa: CASSGQRGGLETQYF
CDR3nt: TGCGCCAGCAGCGGGCAGCGGGGGGGCCTAGAGACCCAGTACTTC

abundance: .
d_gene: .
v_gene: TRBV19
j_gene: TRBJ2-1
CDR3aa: CASSARFNEQFF
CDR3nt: TGTGCCAGTAGTGCTCGGTTCAATGAGCAGTTCTTC

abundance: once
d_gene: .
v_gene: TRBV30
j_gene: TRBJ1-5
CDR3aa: CAWSPGKKPQHF
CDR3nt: TGTGCCTGGAGTCCGGGGAAGAAGCCCCAGCATTTT

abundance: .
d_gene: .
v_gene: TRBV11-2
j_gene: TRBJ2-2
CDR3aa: CASTPGSGTGELFF
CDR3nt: TGTGCCAGCACCCCGGGGTCGGGCACCGGGGAGCTGTTTTTT

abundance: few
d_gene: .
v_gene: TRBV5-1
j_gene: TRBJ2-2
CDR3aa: CASRLAEHQNTGELFF
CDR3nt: TGCGCCAGCCGCCTTGCGGAGCACCAGAACACCGGGGAGCTGTTTTTT

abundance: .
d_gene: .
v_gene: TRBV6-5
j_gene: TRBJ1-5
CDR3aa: CASSPGQSGDQPQHF
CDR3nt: TGTGCCAGCAGCCCAGGACAGAGCGGCGATCAGCCCCAGCATTTT

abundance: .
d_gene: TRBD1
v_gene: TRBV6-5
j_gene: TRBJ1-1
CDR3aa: CASQDRERSGTEAFF
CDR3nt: TGTGCCAGCCAGGACAGGGAGCGGTCGGGCACTGAAGCTTTCTTT

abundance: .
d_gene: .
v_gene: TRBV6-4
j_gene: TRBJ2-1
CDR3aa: CASKGSSYNEQFF
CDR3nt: TGTGCCAGCAAAGGGAGCTCCTACAATGAGCAGTTCTTC

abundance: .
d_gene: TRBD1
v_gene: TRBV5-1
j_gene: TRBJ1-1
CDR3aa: CASSVQGWDPGGAFF
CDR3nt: TGCGCCAGCAGCGTACAAGGGTGGGACCCAGGGGGAGCTTTCTTT

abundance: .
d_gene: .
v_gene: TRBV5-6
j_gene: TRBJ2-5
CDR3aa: CASSLGVRGQETQYF
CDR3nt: TGTGCCAGCAGCTTGGGCGTTCGGGGGCAAGAGACCCAGTACTTC

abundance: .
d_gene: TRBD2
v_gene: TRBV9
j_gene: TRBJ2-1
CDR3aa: CASSVTSGGYEQFF
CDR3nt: TGTGCCAGCAGCGTGACTAGCGGGGGTTATGAGCAGTTCTTC

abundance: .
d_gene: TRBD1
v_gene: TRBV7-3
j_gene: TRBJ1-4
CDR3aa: CASSLDRGRNEKLFF
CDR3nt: TGTGCCAGCAGCCTGGACAGGGGTCGTAATGAAAAACTGTTTTTT

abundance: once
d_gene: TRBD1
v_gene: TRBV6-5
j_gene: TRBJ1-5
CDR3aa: CASRRQGASNQPQHF
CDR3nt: TGTGCCAGCAGGAGACAGGGGGCAAGCAATCAGCCCCAGCATTTT

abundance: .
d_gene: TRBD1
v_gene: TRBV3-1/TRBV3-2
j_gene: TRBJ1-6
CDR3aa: CASSQQGDNSPLHF
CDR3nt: TGTGCCAGCAGCCAGCAGGGGGATAATTCACCCCTCCACTTT

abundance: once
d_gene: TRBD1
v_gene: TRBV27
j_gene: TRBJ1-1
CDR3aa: CASSIPGGTEAFF
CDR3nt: TGTGCCAGCAGCATCCCAGGGGGCACTGAAGCTTTCTTT

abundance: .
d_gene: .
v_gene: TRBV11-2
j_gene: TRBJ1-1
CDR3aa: CASSPHRWVGQTNTEAFF
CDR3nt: TGTGCCAGCAGCCCGCATCGATGGGTTGGACAGACGAACACTGAAGCTTTCTTT

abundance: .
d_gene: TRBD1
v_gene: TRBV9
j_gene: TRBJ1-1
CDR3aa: CASSGGQMNTEAFF
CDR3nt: TGTGCCAGCAGCGGGGGACAGATGAACACTGAAGCTTTCTTT

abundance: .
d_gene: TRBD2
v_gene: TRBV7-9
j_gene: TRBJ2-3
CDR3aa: CASSLRSGGGSDTQYF
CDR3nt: TGTGCCAGCAGCTTAAGGTCTGGCGGGGGATCGGATACGCAGTATTTT

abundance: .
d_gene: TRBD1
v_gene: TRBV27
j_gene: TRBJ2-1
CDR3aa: CASTRSGTGAYNEQFF
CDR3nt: TGTGCCAGCACTAGATCCGGGACAGGGGCGTACAATGAGCAGTTCTTC

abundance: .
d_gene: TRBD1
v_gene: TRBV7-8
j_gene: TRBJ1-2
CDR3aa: CASSPGQGGGYGYTF
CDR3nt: TGTGCCAGCAGCCCCGGACAGGGGGGCGGCTATGGCTACACCTTC

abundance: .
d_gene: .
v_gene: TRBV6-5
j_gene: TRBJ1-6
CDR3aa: CASSRQDNSPLHF
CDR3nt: TGTGCCAGTAGTAGACAGGATAATTCACCCCTCCACTTT

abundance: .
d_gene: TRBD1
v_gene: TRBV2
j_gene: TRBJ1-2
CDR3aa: CASSRGLDGYTF
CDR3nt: TGTGCCAGCAGCAGGGGGCTCGATGGCTACACCTTC

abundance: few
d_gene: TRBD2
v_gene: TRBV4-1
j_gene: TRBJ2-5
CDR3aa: CASSQVASGAETQYF
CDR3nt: TGCGCCAGCAGCCAAGTTGCTAGCGGGGCGGAGACCCAGTACTTC

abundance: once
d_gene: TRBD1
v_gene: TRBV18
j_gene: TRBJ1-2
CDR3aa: CASSLGDRSYGYTF
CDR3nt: TGTGCCAGCTCCCTCGGGGACAGGTCCTATGGCTACACCTTC

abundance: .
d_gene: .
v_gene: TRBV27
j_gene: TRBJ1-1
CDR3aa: CASSFAGGTEAFF
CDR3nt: TGTGCCAGCAGTTTTGCCGGGGGCACTGAAGCTTTCTTT

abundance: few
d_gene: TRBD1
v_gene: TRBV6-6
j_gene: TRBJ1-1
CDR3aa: CASRQGQGAVNTEAFF
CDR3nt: TGTGCCAGCAGACAGGGACAGGGGGCGGTCAACACTGAAGCTTTCTTT

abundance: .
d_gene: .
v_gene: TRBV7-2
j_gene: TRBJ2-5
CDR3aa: CASSFGGRETQYF
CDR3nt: TGTGCCAGCAGTTTCGGAGGGCGGGAGACCCAGTACTTC

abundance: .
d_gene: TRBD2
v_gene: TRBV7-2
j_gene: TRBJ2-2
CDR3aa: CASSLLRGTFTGELFF
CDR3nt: TGTGCCAGCAGCTTACTGCGGGGGACTTTCACCGGGGAGCTGTTTTTT

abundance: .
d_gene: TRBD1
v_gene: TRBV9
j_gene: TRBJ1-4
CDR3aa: CASSPQTGANEKLFF
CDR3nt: TGTGCCAGCAGCCCTCAGACAGGGGCTAATGAAAAACTGTTTTTT

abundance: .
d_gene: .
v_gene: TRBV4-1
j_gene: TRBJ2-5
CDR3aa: CASSQDSGERETQYF
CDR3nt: TGCGCCAGCAGCCAAGATTCCGGGGAAAGAGAGACCCAGTACTTC

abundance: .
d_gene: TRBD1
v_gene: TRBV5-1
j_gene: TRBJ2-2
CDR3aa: CASSGQGGTGELFF
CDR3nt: TGCGCCAGCAGCGGACAGGGTGGTACCGGGGAGCTGTTTTTT

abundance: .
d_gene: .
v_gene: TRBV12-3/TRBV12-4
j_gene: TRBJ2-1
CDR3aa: CASSSRSYNEQFF
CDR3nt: TGTGCCAGCAGTTCCCGCTCCTACAATGAGCAGTTCTTC

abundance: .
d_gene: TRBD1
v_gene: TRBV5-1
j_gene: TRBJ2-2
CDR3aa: CASSLTQGTGELFF
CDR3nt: TGCGCCAGCAGTCTCACACAGGGGACCGGGGAGCTGTTTTTT

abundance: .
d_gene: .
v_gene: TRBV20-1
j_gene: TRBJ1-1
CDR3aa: CSASTEQGRTEAFF
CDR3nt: TGCAGTGCTAGTACGGAACAGGGCCGCACTGAAGCTTTCTTT

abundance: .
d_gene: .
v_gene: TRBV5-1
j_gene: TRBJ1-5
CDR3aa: CASSLETGHQPQHF
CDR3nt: TGCGCCAGCAGCTTGGAGACAGGTCATCAGCCCCAGCATTTT

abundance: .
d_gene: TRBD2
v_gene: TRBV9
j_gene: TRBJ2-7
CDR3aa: CASSVGASGGTGEQYF
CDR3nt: TGTGCCAGCAGCGTCGGGGCTAGCGGGGGTACGGGCGAGCAGTACTTC

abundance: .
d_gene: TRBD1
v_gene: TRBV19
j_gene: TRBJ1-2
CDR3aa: CASSGTRTGHGYTF
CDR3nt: TGTGCCAGTAGTGGCACCCGGACAGGACATGGCTACACCTTC

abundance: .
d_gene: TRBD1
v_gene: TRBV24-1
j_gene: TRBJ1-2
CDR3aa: CATSDSGTGGLYGYTF
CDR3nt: TGTGCCACCAGTGATTCCGGGACAGGGGGCCTCTATGGCTACACCTTC

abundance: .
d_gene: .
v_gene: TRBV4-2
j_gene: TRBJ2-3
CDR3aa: CASSQPSLADTQYF
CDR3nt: TGTGCCAGCAGCCAACCTAGCTTGGCAGATACGCAGTATTTT

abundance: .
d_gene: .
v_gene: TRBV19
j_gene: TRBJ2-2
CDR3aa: CASSISLGGTGELFF
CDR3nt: TGTGCCAGTAGTATTTCATTGGGGGGTACCGGGGAGCTGTTTTTT

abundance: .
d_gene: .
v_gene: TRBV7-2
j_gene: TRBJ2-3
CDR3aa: CASSFRQGSQYF
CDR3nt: TGTGCCAGCAGCTTCCGGCAGGGTTCGCAGTATTTT

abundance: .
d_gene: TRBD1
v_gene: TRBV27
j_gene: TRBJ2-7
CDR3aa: CASSPGQGVYEQYF
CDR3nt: TGTGCCAGCAGTCCAGGACAGGGGGTCTACGAGCAGTACTTC

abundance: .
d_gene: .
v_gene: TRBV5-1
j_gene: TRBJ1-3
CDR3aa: CASSLNQIHSGNTIYF
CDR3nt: TGCGCCAGCAGCCTTAATCAGATCCACTCTGGAAACACCATATATTTT

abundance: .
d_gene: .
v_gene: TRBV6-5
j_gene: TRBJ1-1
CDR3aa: CASSSRVSTEAFF
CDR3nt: TGTGCCAGCAGTTCCAGGGTGTCCACTGAAGCTTTCTTT

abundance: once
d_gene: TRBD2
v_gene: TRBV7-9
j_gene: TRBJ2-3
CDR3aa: CASSPGRTSKGDTQYF
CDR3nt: TGTGCCAGCAGCCCCGGCAGGACTAGTAAGGGAGATACGCAGTATTTT

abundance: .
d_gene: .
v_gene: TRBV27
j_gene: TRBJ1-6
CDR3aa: CASSAGTRGYNSPLHF
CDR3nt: TGTGCCAGCAGTGCGGGGACGAGGGGTTACAATTCACCCCTCCACTTT

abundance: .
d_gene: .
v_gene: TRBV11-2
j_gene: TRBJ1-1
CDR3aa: CASSLWAGVSPNTEAFF
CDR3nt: TGTGCCAGCAGCTTATGGGCAGGGGTATCGCCGAACACTGAAGCTTTCTTT

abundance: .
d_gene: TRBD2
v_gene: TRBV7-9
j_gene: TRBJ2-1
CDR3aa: CASSLEGLANEQFF
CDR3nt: TGTGCCAGCAGCTTAGAAGGACTAGCGAATGAGCAGTTCTTC